The TCR beta chain described here comes from a study of blood T cell repertoires in COVID-19. Study information: COVID-19 samples from acute and convalescent phases originated in the United States, Italy and Spain.

Germline V CDR1 and CDR2: MGHRA, YSYEKL. Trimming cost V 5 bases and J 2 bases, with 16 bases left between them. CDR3 size: 15 residues. This clone was picked up a small number of times. Repertoires were generated with immunoSEQ multiplex PCR, while TCRdb's copy carries only in-frame clones and drops some. Here the sample spans approximately 70,000 clones, about four fifths being singletons. The TCR comes from a woman of 80 years or more with acute or convalescent COVID-19. Source material: peripheral blood. The V and J genes are TRBV4-1 and TRBJ2-7; the D gene is possibly TRBD1 (6 bases). The CDR3: CASSAIRDTAYEQYF. CDR3 nucleotides: TGCGCCAGCAGCGCGATCCGGGACACCGCCTACGAGCAGTACTTC.